This T cell receptor (beta chain) was captured in a study of beta chain features in type 1 diabetes. As concerns this clone: Its target is not known.

Every bit of the isolated RNA underwent reverse transcription, so sequencing read expressed TCRB transcripts. TCRdb's copy holds only in-frame clones and misses some; the assay was immunoSEQ multiplex PCR. The table records some 290,000 clones, 14% of them present only once. Germline CDR1 reads LNHNV; CDR2 reads YYDKDF (reference sequence). The CDR3 has 13 residues. V dropped 5 bases and J dropped 4; count of bases not matched to a gene: 2. Study results and caveats: Compared to healthy donors, patients appeared to have naive, central memory and Treg TCRB repertoires that were more alike. There was a moderate but significant shortening of TCRB CDR3s in all four CD4+ subsets of Type 1 diabetes patients.

Sequencing used naive CD4+ T cells from blood. The chain employs TRBV15 and TRBJ1-1; 9 nucleotides align to TRBD1. This receptor was obtained from a man aged 30-40 years with type 1 diabetes. The CDR3 loop is CATSSDRGTEAFF. The CDR3 bases are TGTGCCACCAGCTCGGACAGGGGCACTGAAGCTTTCTTT.